This is a list of T cell receptor beta chains from one sample in a study of blood T cell repertoires in COVID-19. Produced via immunoSEQ multiplex PCR; TCRdb's table is partial and in-frame only. The sample lists roughly 150,000 clones; more than 80% were seen once. The specimen sequenced was PBMCs or T cells enriched from blood (not recorded which). The receptors were sampled from a man aged 45 to 65 who had recovered from COVID-19. Each CDR3 is given with its conserved first and last residue. Fields, in order: V gene, J gene, clone size, D gene, CDR3 protein, CDR3 DNA. A D gene is named only where the DNA matches it firmly. A clone size is listed for some rows: how often the clone was seen (once, few, many), or a class if it is expanded.

v_call: TRBV5-1; j_call: TRBJ2-1; clone_size: .; d_call: .; cdr3_aa: CASTPLGSNAYNEQFF; cdr3_nt: TGCGCCAGCACTCCACTTGGGAGCAACGCCTACAATGAGCAGTTCTTC
v_call: TRBV3-1/TRBV3-2; j_call: TRBJ2-1; clone_size: .; d_call: TRBD2; cdr3_aa: CASSRLAGDEQFF; cdr3_nt: TGTGCCAGCAGCCGACTAGCGGGGGATGAGCAGTTCTTC
v_call: TRBV7-2; j_call: TRBJ1-3; clone_size: .; d_call: TRBD1; cdr3_aa: CASSTKTGKAGNTIYF; cdr3_nt: TGTGCCAGCAGCACCAAGACAGGGAAAGCTGGAAACACCATATATTTT
v_call: TRBV7-2; j_call: TRBJ1-5; clone_size: .; d_call: .; cdr3_aa: CASSLRSQGLSNQPQHF; cdr3_nt: TGTGCCAGCAGCTTAAGGTCGCAGGGGCTGAGCAATCAGCCCCAGCATTTT
v_call: TRBV7-2; j_call: TRBJ1-2; clone_size: .; d_call: .; cdr3_aa: CASSFNRVDGYTF; cdr3_nt: TGTGCCAGCAGCTTTAACAGGGTCGATGGCTACACCTTC
v_call: TRBV6-5; j_call: TRBJ1-3; clone_size: .; d_call: .; cdr3_aa: CASSRIQGSGNTIYF; cdr3_nt: TGTGCCAGCAGCAGAATACAGGGAAGCGGAAACACCATATATTTT
v_call: TRBV29-1; j_call: TRBJ2-3; clone_size: .; d_call: TRBD2; cdr3_aa: CSVETSGGPGTQYF; cdr3_nt: TGCAGCGTTGAGACTAGCGGGGGTCCGGGAACGCAGTATTTT
v_call: TRBV7-9; j_call: TRBJ1-4; clone_size: .; d_call: .; cdr3_aa: CASSSPLSDATNEKLFF; cdr3_nt: TGTGCCAGCAGCTCCCCCCTAAGCGACGCAACTAATGAAAAACTGTTTTTT
v_call: TRBV29-1; j_call: TRBJ1-1; clone_size: .; d_call: .; cdr3_aa: CSVARDTEAFF; cdr3_nt: TGCAGCGTTGCCCGGGACACTGAAGCTTTCTTT
v_call: TRBV25-1; j_call: TRBJ1-1; clone_size: .; d_call: .; cdr3_aa: CASSVGSTEAFF; cdr3_nt: TGTGCCAGCAGTGTTGGGAGCACTGAAGCTTTCTTT
v_call: TRBV7-3; j_call: TRBJ1-1; clone_size: .; d_call: .; cdr3_aa: CASSLVPGNTEAFF; cdr3_nt: TGTGCCAGCAGCCTAGTTCCCGGTAACACTGAAGCTTTCTTT
v_call: TRBV30; j_call: TRBJ1-5; clone_size: .; d_call: .; cdr3_aa: CAWSVMGRNQPQHF; cdr3_nt: TGTGCCTGGAGTGTAATGGGGCGCAATCAGCCCCAGCATTTT
v_call: TRBV6-1; j_call: TRBJ1-6; clone_size: .; d_call: .; cdr3_aa: CASSEHRARRGSPLHF; cdr3_nt: TGTGCCAGCAGTGAACATAGAGCACGACGCGGTTCACCCCTCCACTTT
v_call: TRBV10-3; j_call: TRBJ1-1; clone_size: .; d_call: .; cdr3_aa: CAISTHSNQNTEAFF; cdr3_nt: TGTGCCATCAGTACACACAGTAATCAGAACACTGAAGCTTTCTTT
v_call: TRBV7-9; j_call: TRBJ1-2; clone_size: .; d_call: .; cdr3_aa: CASSLRGGDYGYTF; cdr3_nt: TGTGCCAGCAGCTTAAGGGGGGGAGACTATGGCTACACCTTC
v_call: TRBV2; j_call: TRBJ1-6; clone_size: once; d_call: TRBD1; cdr3_aa: CASNRQGGNSPLHF; cdr3_nt: TGTGCCAGCAATAGACAGGGCGGTAATTCACCCCTCCACTTT
v_call: TRBV9; j_call: TRBJ1-2; clone_size: few; d_call: TRBD1; cdr3_aa: CASSARDRGMYGYTF; cdr3_nt: TGTGCCAGCAGCGCTCGGGACAGGGGTATGTATGGCTACACCTTC
v_call: TRBV7-9; j_call: TRBJ2-3; clone_size: .; d_call: TRBD2; cdr3_aa: CAYSSGVTDTQYF; cdr3_nt: TGTGCCTATTCTAGCGGGGTCACAGATACGCAGTATTTT